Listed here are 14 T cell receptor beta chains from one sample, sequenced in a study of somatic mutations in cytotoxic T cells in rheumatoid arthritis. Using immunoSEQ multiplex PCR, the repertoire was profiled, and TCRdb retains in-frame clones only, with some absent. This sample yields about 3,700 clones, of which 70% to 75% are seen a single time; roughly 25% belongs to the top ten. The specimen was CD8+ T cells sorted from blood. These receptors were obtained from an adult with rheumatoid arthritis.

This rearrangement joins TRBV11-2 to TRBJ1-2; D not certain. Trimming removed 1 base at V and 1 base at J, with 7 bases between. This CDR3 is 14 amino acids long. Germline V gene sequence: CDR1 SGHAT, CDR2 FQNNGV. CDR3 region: CASSLGQRNYGYTF. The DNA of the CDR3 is TGTGCCAGCAGCTTAGGTCAGCGTAACTATGGCTACACCTTC.

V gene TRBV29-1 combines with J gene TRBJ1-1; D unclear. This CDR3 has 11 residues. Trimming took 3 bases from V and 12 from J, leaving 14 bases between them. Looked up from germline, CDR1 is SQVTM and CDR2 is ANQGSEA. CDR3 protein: CSVESPGETFF. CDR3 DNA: TGCAGCGTTGAGTCCCCAGGTGAGACTTTCTTT.

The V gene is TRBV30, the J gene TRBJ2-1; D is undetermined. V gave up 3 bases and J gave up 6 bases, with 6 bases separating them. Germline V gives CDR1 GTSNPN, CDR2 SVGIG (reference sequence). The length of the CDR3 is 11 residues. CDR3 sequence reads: CAWRGFNEQFF. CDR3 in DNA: TGTGCCTGGAGAGGATTCAATGAGCAGTTCTTC.

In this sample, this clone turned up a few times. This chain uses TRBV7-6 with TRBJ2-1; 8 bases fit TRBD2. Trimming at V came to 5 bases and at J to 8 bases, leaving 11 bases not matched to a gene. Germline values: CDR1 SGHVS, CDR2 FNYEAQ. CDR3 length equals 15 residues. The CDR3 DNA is TGTGCCAGCAGCCTCAAGGGACTAGTAAGAGATGAGCAGTTCTTC. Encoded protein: CASSLKGLVRDEQFF.

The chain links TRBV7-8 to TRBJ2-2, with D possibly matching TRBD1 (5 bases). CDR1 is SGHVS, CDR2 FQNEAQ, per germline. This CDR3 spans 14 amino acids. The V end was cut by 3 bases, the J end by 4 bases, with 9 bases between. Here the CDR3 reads CASSFGGATGELFF. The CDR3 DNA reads TGTGCCAGCAGCTTTGGTGGGGCCACCGGGGAGCTGTTTTTT.

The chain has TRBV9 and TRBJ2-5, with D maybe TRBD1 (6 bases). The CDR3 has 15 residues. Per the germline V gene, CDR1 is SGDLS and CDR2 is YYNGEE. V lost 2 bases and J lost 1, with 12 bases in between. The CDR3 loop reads CASSVGRGSQETQYF. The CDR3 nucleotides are TGTGCCAGCAGCGTGGGCAGGGGATCCCAAGAGACCCAGTACTTC. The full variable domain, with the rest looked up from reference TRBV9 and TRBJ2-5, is DSGVTQTPKHLITATGQRVTLRCSPRSGDLSVYWYQQSLDQGLQFLIQYYNGEERAKGNILERFSAQQFPDLHSELNLSSLELGDSALYFCASSVGRGSQETQYFGPGTRLLVL.

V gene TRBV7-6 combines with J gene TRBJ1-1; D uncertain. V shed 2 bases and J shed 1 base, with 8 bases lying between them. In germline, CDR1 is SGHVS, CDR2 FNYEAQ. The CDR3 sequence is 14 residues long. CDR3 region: CASSLNAGNTEAFF. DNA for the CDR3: TGTGCCAGCAGCTTAAACGCAGGGAACACTGAAGCTTTCTTT.

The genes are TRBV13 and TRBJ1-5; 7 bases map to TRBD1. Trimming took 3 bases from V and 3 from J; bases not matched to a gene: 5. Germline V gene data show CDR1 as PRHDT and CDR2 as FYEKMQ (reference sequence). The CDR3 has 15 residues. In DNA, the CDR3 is TGTGCCAGCAGCTTCGGCAGGGGGGTCAATCAGCCCCAGCATTTT. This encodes CASSFGRGVNQPQHF.

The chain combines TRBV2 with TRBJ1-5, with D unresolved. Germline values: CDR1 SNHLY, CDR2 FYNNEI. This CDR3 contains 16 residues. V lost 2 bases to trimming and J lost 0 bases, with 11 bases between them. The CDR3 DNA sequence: TGTGCCAGCAGTGAATCCGGCCTCAATAGCAATCAGCCCCAGCATTTT. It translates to CASSESGLNSNQPQHF.

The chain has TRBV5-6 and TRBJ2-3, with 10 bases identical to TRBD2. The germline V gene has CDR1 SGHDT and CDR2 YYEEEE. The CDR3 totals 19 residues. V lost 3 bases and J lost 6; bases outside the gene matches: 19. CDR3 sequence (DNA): TGTGCCAGCAGCTACGGGGGGGGACTAGCGTCATTACGCGGGGATACGCAGTATTTT. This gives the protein CASSYGGGLASLRGDTQYF.

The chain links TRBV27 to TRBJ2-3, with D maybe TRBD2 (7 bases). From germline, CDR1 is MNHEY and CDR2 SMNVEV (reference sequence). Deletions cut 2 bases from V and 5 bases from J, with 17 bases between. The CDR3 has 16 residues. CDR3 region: CASSLGGGGGRDTQYF. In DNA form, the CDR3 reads TGTGCCAGCAGTTTAGGGGGGGGCGGGGGCAGAGATACGCAGTATTTT.

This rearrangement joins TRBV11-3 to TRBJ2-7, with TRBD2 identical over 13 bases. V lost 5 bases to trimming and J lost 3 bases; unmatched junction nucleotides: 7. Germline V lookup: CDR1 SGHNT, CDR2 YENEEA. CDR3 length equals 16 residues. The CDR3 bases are TGTGCCAGCAGCCCGCGACTAGCGGGAGGCCTCTACGAGCAGTACTTC. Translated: CASSPRLAGGLYEQYF.

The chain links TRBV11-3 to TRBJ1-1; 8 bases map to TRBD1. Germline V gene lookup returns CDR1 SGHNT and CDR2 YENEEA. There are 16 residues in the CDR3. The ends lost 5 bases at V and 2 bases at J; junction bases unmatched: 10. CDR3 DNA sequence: TGTGCCAGCAGCGAAAGGACAGGGTTGATAAACACTGAAGCTTTCTTT. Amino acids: CASSERTGLINTEAFF.

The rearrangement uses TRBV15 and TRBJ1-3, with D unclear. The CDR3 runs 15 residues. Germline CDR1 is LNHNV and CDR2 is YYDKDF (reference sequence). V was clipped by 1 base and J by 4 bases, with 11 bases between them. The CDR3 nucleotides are TGTGCCACCAGCAGAGGGTACGAGGGAGGAAACACCATATATTTT. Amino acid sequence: CATSRGYEGGNTIYF. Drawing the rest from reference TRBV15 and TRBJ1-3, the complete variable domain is DAMVIQNPRYQVTQFGKPVTLSCSQTLNHNVMYWYQQKSSQAPKLLFHYYDKDFNNEADTPDNFQSRRPNTSFCFLDIRSPGLGDTAMYLCATSRGYEGGNTIYFGEGSWLTVV.